These 21 T cell receptor beta chains share one sample of origin, sequenced in a study of T cell repertoires in cytomegalovirus infection. TCRdb ran MiXCR on the reads and lists one entry per CDR3 protein. The sample lists under 130,000 distinct CDR3 sequences, under 45% occurring once. Their cognate antigens are unknown. This specimen consisted of CD8+ T cells from cultured PBMCs, obtained from culture after CMV antigen stimulation. Every receptor here comes from a human donor in good health (CMV status not recorded). Some clones in this sample may be carry-over from other donors' samples.

This clonotype was detected only a few times. The V and J genes are TRBV4-1 and TRBJ2-3, with TRBD2 matching over 11 bases. V gave up 0 bases and J gave up 5 bases; unmatched junction bases: 4. Germline CDR1 is MGHRA and CDR2 is YSYEKL. CDR3 size: 16 residues. The CDR3 DNA reads as TGCGCCAGCAGCCAAGAACTAGCGGGGGCAATAGATACGCAGTATTTT. Translated: CASSQELAGAIDTQYF.

This clonotype was seen a few times. The chain couples TRBV27 to TRBJ1-2; possibly TRBD1 for D (5 bases). Germline loops: CDR1 MNHEY, CDR2 SMNVEV (reference sequence). Between the trimmed V and J ends, which lost 5 bases and 6 bases, there was a span of 16 bases. This CDR3 comprises 14 residues. CDR3 bases: TGTGCCAGCAGTCTATTTGGGGGGATGGATGGCTACACCTTC. Translated, it gives CASSLFGGMDGYTF.

This chain links TRBV5-1 with TRBJ2-5; the match to TRBD1 covers 7 bases. The CDR3 length is 15 residues. V shed 3 bases and J 5 bases; nucleotides not matched to a gene: 10. Per germline, CDR1 SGHRS and CDR2 YFSETQ. The CDR3 DNA reads as TGCGCCAGCAGCTCCCGTTTGGGGACAGAGGAGACCCAGTACTTC. This translates into CASSSRLGTEETQYF.

The V and J genes are TRBV10-3 and TRBJ2-2; D may correspond to TRBD1 or TRBD2 (5 bases each). The V gene lost 0 bases and the J gene lost 1 base, with 6 bases spanning the gap. The CDR3 extends over 15 amino acids. Germline values: CDR1 ENHRY, CDR2 SYGVKD. DNA for the CDR3: TGTGCCATCAGTGAGTCTGGGGGGAACACCGGGGAGCTGTTTTTT. Amino acid sequence: CAISESGGNTGELFF.

The CDR3 loop reads CASSYSGTSLYEQYF. The DNA for the CDR3 is TGTGCCAGCAGTTACTCGGGGACTAGCCTCTACGAGCAGTACTTC. This chain uses TRBV6-5 with TRBJ2-7, with 9 bases fitting TRBD2. J lost 3 bases, V lost 0 bases, and 3 bases had no gene match. Germline CDR1 and CDR2: MNHEY and SVGAGI. The CDR3 consists of 15 residues.

The V gene is TRBV6-5, the J gene TRBJ1-2, with D unclear. Germline CDR1 MNHEY, CDR2 SVGAGI. Deletions cut 10 bases from V and 5 bases from J, with 20 bases between. This CDR3 contains 14 residues. In DNA, the CDR3 is TGTGCCACAAACCCACGCGGGAATGTGTATGGCTACACCTTC. It codes for CATNPRGNVYGYTF.

This clonotype was counted once. This chain connects TRBV27 to TRBJ1-1; 7 nucleotides agree with TRBD1. CDR3 length equals 14 residues. Germline assignment: CDR1 MNHEY and CDR2 SMNVEV (reference sequence). Unmatched junction bases numbered 4, after V lost 0 bases and J lost 6 bases. CDR3 nucleotides: TGTGCCAGCAGTTTATCGACAGGGATCGCTGAAGCTTTCTTT. It codes for CASSLSTGIAEAFF.

The rearrangement joins TRBV19 to TRBJ1-4; D not certain. V lost 2 bases to trimming and J lost 8 bases, with 12 bases between them. From germline, CDR1 is LNHDA and CDR2 SQIVND (reference sequence). The CDR3 consists of 14 residues. The CDR3 loop is CASSIQVDREKLFF. As DNA, the CDR3 is TGTGCCAGTAGTATACAGGTCGATCGAGAAAAACTGTTTTTT.

The chain combines TRBV2 with TRBJ2-3, with TRBD2 identical over 8 bases. CDR3 length: 13 residues. With 6 bases clipped from V and 2 bases from J, the junction kept 1 base outside the gene matches. Germline CDR1 and CDR2: SNHLY and FYNNEI. CDR3 residues: CASRRGDTDTQYF. DNA of the CDR3: TGTGCCAGCAGGCGGGGGGACACAGATACGCAGTATTTT.

The chain employs TRBV12-3 or TRBV12-4 and TRBJ1-1; D unclear. The V gene lost 1 base and the J gene lost 5 bases, with 14 bases spanning the gap. This CDR3 region has 15 residues. The DNA of the CDR3 is TGTGCCAGCAGTTTAGGTTTTTCGGGAGGGACTGAAGCTTTCTTT. Amino acid sequence: CASSLGFSGGTEAFF.

The gene calls are TRBV4-1 and TRBJ1-1, with a possible D match to TRBD1 (5 bases). The CDR3 totals 14 residues. V gave up 1 base and J gave up 0 bases, with 6 bases separating them. Germline values: CDR1 MGHRA, CDR2 YSYEKL. The chain's CDR3 is CASSQGQLNTEAFF. The CDR3 coding sequence is TGCGCCAGCAGCCAAGGACAGCTGAACACTGAAGCTTTCTTT.

At least ten counts were recorded for this clonotype. The CDR3 DNA reads TGTGCCAGCAGCTCCTCCACAGGGACCCATGGCTACACCTTC. This codes for CASSSSTGTHGYTF. The genes are TRBV5-6 and TRBJ1-2; D is possibly TRBD1 (6 bases). This CDR3 has 14 amino acids. CDR1 is SGHDT and CDR2 is YYEEEE in the germline V gene. The ends were cut back, 3 bases at V and 6 bases at J, with 15 bases in the middle.

The chain combines TRBV19 with TRBJ1-1, with D possibly matching TRBD1 (5 bases). This CDR3 has 11 residues. Germline V gene lookup returns CDR1 LNHDA and CDR2 SQIVND (reference sequence). Trimming removed 11 bases from V and 7 bases from J, with 14 bases in between. Here the CDR3 DNA reads TGTGCCGTTGGGGACGGTCTTGAAGCTTTCTTT. Its translation is CAVGDGLEAFF.

The chain has TRBV7-6 and TRBJ2-7, with 7 bases fitting TRBD1. The CDR3 runs 14 residues. Per germline, CDR1 SGHVS and CDR2 FNYEAQ. V lost 8 bases to trimming and J lost 2 bases; unmatched junction nucleotides: 9. In DNA, the CDR3 is TGTGCCAGCTGCTCCGGGGACAGAGCCTACGAGCAGTACTTC. Its protein product is CASCSGDRAYEQYF.

The chain combines TRBV9 with TRBJ2-4; 7 bases agree with TRBD2. Germline trimming cut 0 bases from V and 4 bases from J; bases unmatched to any gene: 4. Germline V gene lookup returns CDR1 SGDLS and CDR2 YYNGEE. This CDR3 contains 15 residues. The chain's CDR3 is CASSVDGGTKNIQYF. The CDR3 nucleotides read TGTGCCAGCAGCGTAGACGGGGGGACGAAAAACATTCAGTACTTC.

CDR3 nucleotide sequence: TGTGCCAGCAGTGACGTGAGACAGGGGGCGCGTGAGCAGTACTTC. Its protein is CASSDVRQGAREQYF. The rearrangement uses TRBV27 and TRBJ2-7; 10 nucleotides line up with TRBD1. V dropped 5 bases and J dropped 7; count of bases not matched to a gene: 11. Germline CDR1 reads MNHEY; CDR2 reads SMNVEV (reference sequence). This CDR3 has 15 residues.

This clonotype was seen only a few times. This rearrangement joins TRBV12-3 or TRBV12-4 to TRBJ2-7, with 15 positions matching TRBD2. Trimming removed 3 bases from V and 6 bases from J; junction bases left unmatched: 6. There are 16 residues in the CDR3. CDR3 in DNA: TGTGCCAGCAGTTTGTCAGGACTAGCGGGGGGGCCCGAGCAGTACTTC. Translation gives CASSLSGLAGGPEQYF.

This clonotype has a handful of counts. This chain links TRBV4-1 with TRBJ2-3, with 13 bases identical to TRBD2. Germline assignment: CDR1 MGHRA and CDR2 YSYEKL. The CDR3 loop spans 14 amino acids. Unmatched junction bases numbered 4, after V lost 4 bases and J lost 9 bases. The chain's CDR3 is CASSLGLAGETQYF. Here the CDR3 DNA reads TGCGCCAGCAGCCTCGGACTAGCGGGGGAAACGCAGTATTTT.

This clonotype was detected ten times or more. The chain uses TRBV5-4 and TRBJ1-3; weak D call: TRBD1 (6 bases). Trimming removed 0 bases from V and 0 bases from J, with 10 bases in between. Germline loops: CDR1 SGHNT, CDR2 YYREEE (reference sequence). This CDR3 is 16 amino acids long. CDR3 in DNA: TGTGCCAGCAGCTTGGGGGGGCGGTTCTCTGGAAACACCATATATTTT. The encoded protein is CASSLGGRFSGNTIYF.

This clonotype was recorded a few times. This chain links TRBV4-1 with TRBJ2-3, with no clear D. This CDR3 is 13 amino acids long. Germline lookup yields CDR1 MGHRA and CDR2 YSYEKL. V gave up 0 bases and J gave up 4 bases, with 5 bases separating them. CDR3 DNA: TGCGCCAGCAGCCAAGATCTAGCAGATACGCAGTATTTT. The encoded protein is CASSQDLADTQYF.

V and J are TRBV20-1 and TRBJ2-7, with D possibly matching TRBD2 (5 bases). The CDR3 has 12 amino acids. Germline-derived CDR1 and CDR2 are DFQATT and SNEGSKA (reference sequence). Trimming took 1 base from V and 7 from J, leaving 11 bases between them. The CDR3 spells CSARVGSIEQYF. The CDR3 DNA reads as TGCAGTGCTAGAGTGGGGAGTATTGAGCAGTACTTC.